This is a list of T cell receptor beta chains from one sample in a study of OX40 agonist ivuxolimab in advanced cancers. Here immunoSEQ multiplex PCR was the method, and the copy in TCRdb shows in-frame clones only, minus some. The sample has under 20,000 clones, 80% to 90% seen once. The source material was CD4+ or CD8+ T cells sorted from blood, sampled in a trial of the OX40 agonist ivuxolimab. The receptors shown here come from an adult with an advanced solid tumor such as melanoma, head and neck, liver or kidney cancer. Both conserved end residues are part of each CDR3. D genes are given only for firm matches. Clone size is given for some rows only: seen once, a few or many times, or a class if the clone is expanded.

d_gene	v_gene	abundance	j_gene	CDR3nt	CDR3aa
.	TRBV29-1	.	TRBJ1-2	TGCAGCGTTGAAATAGGTTCGGACCGTTACTATGGCTACACCTTC	CSVEIGSDRYYGYTF
TRBD2	TRBV6-1	.	TRBJ2-1	TGTGCCAGCAGCCGGAGGGAGGGCCCTAATGAGCAGTTCTTC	CASSRREGPNEQFF
.	TRBV5-4	.	TRBJ1-5	TGTGCCAGCAGCATGGGGGGCGGGTCCTCAGATCAGCCCCAGCATTTT	CASSMGGGSSDQPQHF
.	TRBV2	.	TRBJ2-4	TGTGCCAGCAGTGAAATGCGCCAAAACATTCAGTACTTC	CASSEMRQNIQYF
.	TRBV6-5	few	TRBJ2-7	TGTGCCAGCAGTTACAGGGCCTCAACCTACGAGCAGTACTTC	CASSYRASTYEQYF
TRBD1	TRBV6-1	.	TRBJ2-2	TGTGCCAGCAGTGTAGACAGGGCGGACACCGGGGAGCTGTTTTTT	CASSVDRADTGELFF
.	TRBV2	.	TRBJ2-1	TGTGCCAGCAGTAGGACCAGGGGGCAGTTCTTC	CASSRTRGQFF
.	TRBV5-1	.	TRBJ2-3	TGCGCCAGCCGCCAGGGGGGGGGCACAGATACGCAGTATTTT	CASRQGGGTDTQYF
.	TRBV9	.	TRBJ1-1	TGTGCCAGCAGCGTAGCAGCCTCAGGCTCTGAAGCTTTCTTT	CASSVAASGSEAFF
.	TRBV5-1	.	TRBJ2-1	TGCGCCAGCAGCTTAGGTGACCGGTACAATGAGCAGTTCTTC	CASSLGDRYNEQFF
TRBD1	TRBV29-1	.	TRBJ1-1	TGCAGCGTTGGCGGGACAGGGGCCTTGAACACTGAAGCTTTCTTT	CSVGGTGALNTEAFF
.	TRBV6-5	.	TRBJ2-7	TGTGCCAGCAGCCTGGGACCGACCTACGAGCAGTACTTC	CASSLGPTYEQYF
.	TRBV19	few	TRBJ2-5	TGTGCCAGTAGTATAGGGGAAGAGACCCAGTACTTC	CASSIGEETQYF
.	TRBV9	.	TRBJ2-2	TGTGCCAGCAGCGTAGCTATTGGAGGGGAGCTGTTTTTT	CASSVAIGGELFF
.	TRBV7-6	few	TRBJ2-7	TGTGCCAGCAGCTTAGGAGACACCTACGAGCAGTACTTC	CASSLGDTYEQYF
TRBD1	TRBV11-3	.	TRBJ1-2	TGTGCCAGCAGCTTAGAAGGTCCAGGGGACAGCGAAAGGTCTAACTATGGCTACACCTTC	CASSLEGPGDSERSNYGYTF
.	TRBV2	.	TRBJ2-3	TGTGCCAGCCTACCCAGGCGCACAGATACGCAGTATTTT	CASLPRRTDTQYF
TRBD2	TRBV7-3	.	TRBJ2-1	TGTGCCAGCAGCCCCCAGGGAGCGGGGGGCTATGAGCAGTTCTTC	CASSPQGAGGYEQFF
TRBD1	TRBV25-1	.	TRBJ1-4	TGTGCCAGCAGATCCGGCACAGGGGTTAATGAAAAACTGTTTTTT	CASRSGTGVNEKLFF
.	TRBV6-5	.	TRBJ2-7	TGTGCCAGCAGAGCGGCCCCGGAGAGCCTTTACGAGCAGTACTTC	CASRAAPESLYEQYF
.	TRBV6-1	.	TRBJ2-7	TGTGCCAGCAGTGAAGCAGAGGCAGGGAAACTTGCCTACGAGCAGTACTTC	CASSEAEAGKLAYEQYF
.	TRBV2	.	TRBJ2-3	TGTGCCAGCACCAGAGTCCGGGGAGCAGATACGCAGTATTTT	CASTRVRGADTQYF
.	TRBV7-3	.	TRBJ2-2	TGTGCCAGCAAAAAGGCGAACACCGGGGAGCTGTTTTTT	CASKKANTGELFF
.	TRBV5-1	.	TRBJ1-1	TGCGCCAGCAGCTTGGAGGTGGGCAGGAGGAGACTTGAAGCTTTCTTT	CASSLEVGRRRLEAFF